This TCR beta chain is drawn from a study of CD8 T cells in ankylosing spondylitis. General study points: With a CD8+ phenotype, disease-linked clones were relatively rare in peripheral blood. Clones tied to disease were said to be significantly enriched in matched ankylosing spondylitis synovial fluid. A TCR beta motif made of about 8 highly homologous variants seemed typical of ankylosing spondylitis blood.

This clonotype was seen ten or more times. Its antigen is still unknown. Using quantitative 5'-RACE with molecular barcodes, the authors made TCR beta libraries. TCRdb analysed the 5' RACE reads with MiXCR anew, one entry per CDR3 protein. The repertoire has 220,000 or so distinct CDR3 sequences, about 16% of them found once; the top ten carry roughly 46%. The V gene end was trimmed by 5 bases and the J gene end by 5 bases; junction bases not matched to a gene: 7. This CDR3 region has 14 residues. The chain carries TRBV12-3 or TRBV12-4 and TRBJ2-5, with 8 bases identical to TRBD2. Material for sequencing was blood, either unsorted or a sorted T cell fraction (not recorded which). The sequence was collected from a male donor with ankylosing spondylitis. In DNA, the CDR3 is TGTGCCAGCAGTCTAGATGGCGGGGGGGAGACCCAGTACTTC. Protein sequence: CASSLDGGGETQYF.